A selection of T cell receptor beta chains follows, all from one sample in a study of T cells in Graves' hyperthyroidism and ophthalmopathy. One entry per CDR3 protein results from TCRdb running MiXCR on the multiplex PCR reads. The sample has about 500,000 distinct CDR3 sequences, more than 15% seen once; the top ten hold 25% to 30%. Input material: blood. The receptors were sampled from a woman aged 30 to 39 with Graves' ophthalmopathy. Each CDR3 is given with its conserved first and last residue. The D gene is left open where the match is weak. For some rows the clone size is stated as once, few or many, or as a class when expanded; others skip it.

V	J	size	D	DNA	CDR3
TRBV3-1	TRBJ2-1	many	NA	TGTGCCAGCAGCCCCTCGGCGGGCGTGAACAATGAGCAGTTCTTC	CASSPSAGVNNEQFF
TRBV19	TRBJ2-7	many	TRBD1	TGTGCCAGCGCTCCCGGGACAGGGGGCTACGAGCAGTACTTC	CASAPGTGGYEQYF
TRBV10-3	TRBJ2-3	NA	NA	TGTGCCATCAGAGAAGAGGCTACCCGAGGGAGCACAGATACGCAGTATTTT	CAIREEATRGSTDTQYF
TRBV7-6	TRBJ2-7	few	NA	TGTGCCAGCAGCTTACGGGCGGTTGACGAGCAGTACTTC	CASSLRAVDEQYF
TRBV18	TRBJ1-5	NA	NA	TGTGCCAGCTCACCACGGAGTATGTGGCAGTATAGCAATCAGCCCCAGCATTTT	CASSPRSMWQYSNQPQHF
TRBV3-1	TRBJ2-1	NA	NA	TGTGCCAGCAGCCAAGATCAGGCCGCAGATAATGAGCAGTTCTTC	CASSQDQAADNEQFF
TRBV28	TRBJ2-1	many	TRBD2	TGTGCCAGCAGCCTCGGGACTAGCGGGAGGGCCTACAATGAGCAGTTCTTC	CASSLGTSGRAYNEQFF
TRBV5-1	TRBJ2-3	NA	NA	TGCGCCAGCTTTCTTTCAGGCACAGATACGCAGTATTTT	CASFLSGTDTQYF
TRBV12-3/TRBV12-4	TRBJ2-3	NA	TRBD2	TGTGCCAGCAGTGGAGGTACTAGCGGGAGCCCAGATACGCAGTATTTT	CASSGGTSGSPDTQYF
TRBV5-5	TRBJ2-6	many	NA	TGTGCCAGCAGCGAGGCCGGGGGGCGGTCTGGGGCCAACGTCCTGACTTTC	CASSEAGGRSGANVLTF
TRBV5-1	TRBJ2-5	many	TRBD1	TGCGCCAGCAGCTTCGGGACAGGTATTCGAGAGACCCAGTACTTC	CASSFGTGIRETQYF
TRBV4-2	TRBJ1-3	many	NA	TGTGCCAGCAGCCAAGCACTCAGAGGTCTAGGAAACACCATATATTTT	CASSQALRGLGNTIYF
TRBV12-3/TRBV12-4	TRBJ1-4	NA	NA	TGTGCCAGCAAGGCGGGATCTTTAATTGAAAAACTGTTTTTT	CASKAGSLIEKLFF
TRBV2	TRBJ2-3	few	TRBD2	TGTGCCACTCTAGCGGGGATACGACTAAGAATTGAAGACCCTCAGACAGATACGCAGTATTTT	CATLAGIRLRIEDPQTDTQYF
TRBV20-1	TRBJ2-5	many	NA	TGCAGTGCCCCCGACCCAGCTATGGAGACCCAGTACTTC	CSAPDPAMETQYF
TRBV12-3/TRBV12-4	TRBJ1-5	many	NA	TGTGCCAGCAGCAACAGGGTTCAGCCCCAGCATTTT	CASSNRVQPQHF
TRBV28	TRBJ2-5	NA	TRBD1	TGTGCCAGCAGGGTGACAGGGCTGGAGACCCAGTACTTC	CASRVTGLETQYF
TRBV4-1	TRBJ2-2	NA	NA	TGCGCCTCCAACCCCCAGGGTACCGGGGAGCTGTTTTTT	CASNPQGTGELFF
TRBV20-1	TRBJ1-5	few	TRBD1	TGCAGTGCTCGAGGGACAGGAAAAATCAATCAGCCCCAGCATTTT	CSARGTGKINQPQHF
TRBV11-2	TRBJ2-5	many	NA	TGTGCCAGCAATGTGGGGGCCTACCAAGAGACCCAGTACTTC	CASNVGAYQETQYF
TRBV7-2	TRBJ2-2	many	TRBD1	TGTGCCAGCAGCTTAGCGATGTCAGGGGGCACCGGGGAGCTGTTTTTT	CASSLAMSGGTGELFF
TRBV10-3	TRBJ1-2	few	NA	TGTGCCATCAGTGAGTCGGACAGCTATGGCTACACCTTC	CAISESDSYGYTF
TRBV20-1	TRBJ2-1	many	NA	TGCAGTGCGCTACAGGGTAGCCCCGACAATGAGCAGTTCTTC	CSALQGSPDNEQFF
TRBV28	TRBJ2-5	many	NA	TGTGCCAGCAGTTTAGAAGGTGGCGAGACCCAGTACTTC	CASSLEGGETQYF
TRBV20-1	TRBJ1-4	many	TRBD1	TGCAGTGCTATGCGAGGGACAGGAGGGGAAAAACTGTTTTTT	CSAMRGTGGEKLFF
TRBV3-1	TRBJ2-3	many	NA	TGTGCCAGCAGCCAAGTATTTTTCAAGGAGGGAGTTGAGACAGATACGCAGTATTTT	CASSQVFFKEGVETDTQYF